This TCR beta chain was identified during a study of cytomegalovirus exposure and HLA in healthy donors. General study points: When analyzed later, the rates of TCR association showed variation by HLA locus, with DRB1 the most and HLA-C the fewest.

This clone was seen only a few times. The antigen remains unidentified. J gave up 8 bases and V 3 bases, and 14 bases lay outside the gene matches. This CDR3 spans 15 amino acids. CDR1 and CDR2 from the germline V gene are GTSNPN and SVGIG (reference sequence). Primers: 60 Vbeta forward and 13 Jbeta reverse. Method: immunoSEQ multiplex PCR; TCRdb's copy keeps in-frame clones and lacks some. The data contain under 200,000 clones, roughly 82% of them singletons. All the people who gave samples were healthy bone marrow donors. The origin of this receptor is a girl aged 10-17 years in good health and CMV-seropositive. The rearrangement links TRBV30 to TRBJ1-2; 8 nucleotides match TRBD1. Material: PBMCs. The CDR3 reads CAWRPGTGLWVGYTF. The CDR3 DNA reads as TGTGCCTGGAGACCTGGGACAGGCCTCTGGGTGGGCTACACCTTC.